Listed here are 5 T cell receptor beta chains from one sample, sequenced in a study of T cell responses to AZD1222 COVID-19 vaccine (dated by TCRdb to 2020 to 2022). According to the study, the label for this sample's time point signals: baseline before first vaccination. Library generation was performed with the immunoSEQ multiplex PCR assay. Imported from immuneACCESS, the table was reduced by TCRdb to in-frame sequences with V and J called. These copies leave out some clones; in studies compared against another copy, an unresolved V gene accounts for under half, and the cause of the remainder is not known. For this sample there are under 75,000 clones; 85% appear just once. The ten largest clonotypes hold just over 20% of the sample. The source material was peripheral blood, sampled on day 0 of AZD1222 vaccination. Receptor source: an adult in good health.

The rearrangement uses TRBV19 and TRBJ1-2; TRBD1 might be the D (6 bases). The CDR3 contains 14 residues. The V gene lost 2 bases and the J gene lost 8 bases, with 15 bases spanning the gap. Per germline, CDR1 LNHDA and CDR2 SQIVND (reference sequence). CDR3 in amino acids: CASSITTGTIGYTF. CDR3 bases: TGTGCCAGTAGTATAACTACAGGGACTATAGGCTACACCTTC.

V usage is TRBV18 and J usage is TRBJ1-2; weak D call: TRBD1 (5 bases). CDR1 is KGHSH, CDR2 LQKENI, per germline. This CDR3 has 15 amino acids. V lost 2 bases to trimming and J lost 4 bases, with 14 bases between them. CDR3 amino acids: CASSPTFQGSYGYTF. The CDR3 bases are TGTGCCAGCTCACCAACGTTCCAGGGATCCTATGGCTACACCTTC.

The chain joins TRBV4-1 to TRBJ2-1, with 10 bases identical to TRBD2. After removal of 2 bases from V and 10 bases from J, the junction contained 8 bases not matched to a gene. This CDR3 is built from 15 residues. Per the germline V gene, CDR1 is MGHRA and CDR2 is YSYEKL. DNA of the CDR3: TGCGCCAGCAGCCAATCTAGCGGGGGCCCCAAAGAGCAGTTCTTC. This encodes CASSQSSGGPKEQFF.

The chain combines TRBV6-5 with TRBJ2-1; 8 bases agree with TRBD2. CDR3 length: 16 amino acids. Germline CDR1 MNHEY, CDR2 SVGAGI. V dropped 2 bases and J dropped 4; count of bases not matched to a gene: 7. The chain's CDR3 is CASSYGSGGTYNEQFF. The CDR3, as DNA: TGTGCCAGCAGTTACGGGTCGGGAGGGACTTACAATGAGCAGTTCTTC.

In DNA form, the CDR3 reads TGTGCCAGCCAATCGGGGGCCCTGGACGAGCAGTACTTC. Protein sequence: CASQSGALDEQYF. This rearrangement joins TRBV13 to TRBJ2-7; TRBD1 or TRBD2 may be the D gene (6 bases each). Trimming took off 8 bases at V and 5 bases at J, with 16 bases between the two ends. CDR3 length equals 13 residues. Germline CDR1 and CDR2: PRHDT and FYEKMQ (reference sequence).